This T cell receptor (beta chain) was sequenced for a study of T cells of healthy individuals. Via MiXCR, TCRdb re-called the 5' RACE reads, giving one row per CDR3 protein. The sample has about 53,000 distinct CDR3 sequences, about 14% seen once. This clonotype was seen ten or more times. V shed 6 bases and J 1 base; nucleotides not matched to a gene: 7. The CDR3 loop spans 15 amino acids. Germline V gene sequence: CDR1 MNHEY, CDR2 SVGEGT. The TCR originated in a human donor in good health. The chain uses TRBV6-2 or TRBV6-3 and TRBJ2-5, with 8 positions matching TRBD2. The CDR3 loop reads CASRERGSPQETQYF. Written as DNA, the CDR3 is TGTGCCAGCAGAGAGCGGGGGTCGCCCCAAGAGACCCAGTACTTC.